These 31 T cell receptor beta chains were all obtained from the same sample, sequenced in a study of response to subunit inactivated influenza vaccine. From the RT-PCR reads, TCRdb called clonotypes with MiXCR, one entry per CDR3 protein. The sample consists of 560,000 or so distinct CDR3 sequences, about 7.6% of them appearing once. The sequencing here drew on PBMCs from blood, taken about 24 months after vaccination. These receptors were taken from a man in his fifties or sixties who received an inactivated influenza vaccine.

This clonotype turned up a few times. The chain has TRBV20-1 and TRBJ1-6, with D unclear. This CDR3 has 17 residues. CDR1 and CDR2 (germline): DFQATT, SNEGSKA (reference sequence). The germline V and J ends were trimmed by 3 bases and 6 bases, with 21 bases remaining between them. As DNA, the CDR3 is TGCAGTGCTAGTACGACATTACTTGCTGGGCCTAATTCACCCCTCCACTTT. It translates to CSASTTLLAGPNSPLHF.

The chain is built from TRBV4-3 and TRBJ1-6; D remains unclear. Germline V gene sequence: CDR1 LGHNA, CDR2 YSLEER. CDR3 length equals 13 residues. V gave up 2 bases and J gave up 13 bases, with 12 bases separating them. The CDR3 reads CASSQRAWPPLHF. The CDR3 DNA reads TGCGCCAGCAGCCAAAGGGCCTGGCCCCCCCTCCACTTT.

The chain joins TRBV5-1 to TRBJ2-1; D is unresolved. Germline values: CDR1 SGHRS, CDR2 YFSETQ. V was trimmed by 4 bases and J by 9 bases, leaving 11 bases between them. The CDR3 totals 12 residues. CDR3 DNA sequence: TGCGCCAGCAGCCCGAGACTGGCTGAGCAGTTCTTC. Encoded protein: CASSPRLAEQFF.

This clonotype was recorded many times. The chain couples TRBV14 to TRBJ1-1; 8 bases line up with TRBD1. Germline lookup yields CDR1 SGHDN and CDR2 FVKESK. Losses at the gene ends were 5 bases for V and 5 bases for J; bases not matched to a gene: 7. CDR3 length: 14 amino acids. This CDR3 is CASSMWTGRTEAFF. CDR3 DNA: TGTGCCAGCAGCATGTGGACAGGGAGGACTGAAGCTTTCTTT.

This sequence joins TRBV5-1 and TRBJ1-1, with no clear D. The CDR3 runs to 13 residues. V lost 7 bases to trimming and J lost 0 bases, with 10 bases between them. CDR1 SGHRS and CDR2 YFSETQ come from the germline V gene. This chain's CDR3 is CASGPGVNTEAFF. For the CDR3, the DNA is TGCGCCAGCGGCCCTGGGGTGAACACTGAAGCTTTCTTT. Variable domain in full (rest from reference TRBV5-1 and TRBJ1-1): KAGVTQTPRYLIKTRGQQVTLSCSPISGHRSVSWYQQTPGQGLQFLFEYFSETQRNKGNFPGRFSGRQFSNSRSEMNVSTLELGDSALYLCASGPGVNTEAFFGQGTRLTVV.

There are a few counts of this clonotype. V usage is TRBV12-3 or TRBV12-4 and J usage is TRBJ1-2, with TRBD1 matching 9 bases. The CDR3 covers 15 residues. The J segment lost 2 bases and the V segment lost 5 bases, leaving 6 bases of the junction unmatched. CDR3 sequence (DNA): TGTGCCAGCAGTGACCCCGGGACAGGGAACTATGGCTACACCTTC. As protein: CASSDPGTGNYGYTF.

This clonotype appeared a few times. The chain links TRBV6-6 to TRBJ2-7; D remains unclear. The CDR3 sequence is 13 residues long. Trimming left V 6 bases short and J 4 bases short, with 13 bases between. Germline loops: CDR1 MNHNY, CDR2 SVGAGI (reference sequence). CDR3 bases: TGTGCCAGCAGGCGAGGAGACGTTTACGAGCAGTACTTC. It is translated as CASRRGDVYEQYF.

This clonotype occurred a few times. The chain recombines TRBV15 with TRBJ2-3, with D tentatively TRBD2 (5 bases). The CDR3 spans 15 residues. Germline V gene lookup returns CDR1 LNHNV and CDR2 YYDKDF (reference sequence). V lost 5 bases, J lost 10 bases, and 22 bases lay in between. In nucleotides, the CDR3 is TGTGCCACCAGCGACGAGCGGAGAGGACCGGCGGCGCAGTATTTT. Protein: CATSDERRGPAAQYF. Full variable domain (missing parts from reference TRBV15 and TRBJ2-3): DAMVIQNPRYQVTQFGKPVTLSCSQTLNHNVMYWYQQKSSQAPKLLFHYYDKDFNNEADTPDNFQSRRPNTSFCFLDIRSPGLGDTAMYLCATSDERRGPAAQYFGPGTRLTVL.

This clonotype was found a few times. J is TRBJ2-7 and V is TRBV20-1, with 7 nucleotides matching TRBD2. CDR1 DFQATT and CDR2 SNEGSKA come from the germline V gene (reference sequence). CDR3 size: 14 residues. The ends lost 2 bases at V and 2 bases at J; junction bases unmatched: 6. CDR3 nucleotide sequence: TGCAGTGCTAGATGGCGGGAGATCCCCTACGAGCAGTACTTC. Translation: CSARWREIPYEQYF.

The gene calls are TRBV7-2 and TRBJ2-5, with D unclear. CDR1 SGHTA and CDR2 FQGNSA come from the germline V gene. Trimming left V 3 bases short and J 5 bases short, with 19 bases between. The CDR3 runs to 16 residues. CDR3 sequence (DNA): TGTGCCAGCAGCTTGGTGGCTGTTGGGTCCGGTGAGACCCAGTACTTC. It codes for CASSLVAVGSGETQYF.

This chain connects TRBV20-1 to TRBJ1-2, with TRBD1 as a possible D gene (6 bases). This CDR3 region has 14 residues. Trimming pared 3 bases from V and 2 bases from J, leaving 13 bases between. In germline, CDR1 is DFQATT, CDR2 SNEGSKA (reference sequence). In nucleotides, the CDR3 is TGCAGTGCTAGTAGGGGGGGGCAAAACTATGGCTACACCTTC. Its protein is CSASRGGQNYGYTF.

This clonotype was observed a handful of times. The rearrangement links TRBV28 to TRBJ2-7; 7 bases map to TRBD1. Germline values: CDR1 MDHEN, CDR2 SYDVKM. J lost 0 bases, V lost 6 bases, and 11 bases had no gene match. This CDR3 is 16 amino acids long. The CDR3 nucleotides are TGTGCCAGCAGAGGGGTAAGGGGACAGAGCTCCTACGAGCAGTACTTC. The encoded protein is CASRGVRGQSSYEQYF.

V is TRBV5-1 and J is TRBJ2-3, with no clear D. Trimming took off 3 bases at V and 0 bases at J, with 14 bases between the two ends. The CDR3 loop spans 16 amino acids. Per germline, CDR1 SGHRS and CDR2 YFSETQ. CDR3 coding DNA: TGCGCCAGCAGCTCACAACAAGAACCGAGCACAGATACGCAGTATTTT. Translated: CASSSQQEPSTDTQYF.

The sample holds many counts of this clonotype. CDR3 in DNA: TGTGCCAGCAGTGGCCAAGACAGCTCCTACAATGAGCAGTTCTTC. Amino acids: CASSGQDSSYNEQFF. The chain joins TRBV2 to TRBJ2-1, with a possible D match to TRBD1 (5 bases). CDR1 is SNHLY, CDR2 FYNNEI, per germline. The V and J ends lost 4 bases and 0 bases respectively, with 10 bases between them. CDR3 length: 15 amino acids.

This clonotype was picked up a small number of times. The rearrangement uses TRBV20-1 and TRBJ2-3; D is perhaps TRBD2 (5 bases). V dropped 5 bases and J dropped 6 bases, with 18 bases sitting between them. The CDR3 covers 14 residues. The V gene's germline CDR1 is DFQATT and CDR2 SNEGSKA (reference sequence). CDR3 sequence reads: CSAGGLLHPDTQYF. In nucleotides, the CDR3 is TGCAGTGCTGGAGGTCTCCTTCACCCGGATACGCAGTATTTT.

This clonotype has just a few counts. V usage is TRBV7-9 and J usage is TRBJ2-7; 11 bases are a match to TRBD2. The junction had 3 bases not matched to a gene; V was cut back by 3 bases and J by 2 bases. This CDR3 is built from 15 residues. Germline V gives CDR1 SEHNR, CDR2 FQNEAQ (reference sequence). CDR3 nucleotides: TGTGCCAGCAGCTTGATTAGCGGGGGGGCCTACGAGCAGTACTTC. It specifies CASSLISGGAYEQYF.

Ten or more counts support this clonotype. J is TRBJ2-1 and V is TRBV7-8; 10 bases are shared with TRBD1. Germline-derived CDR1 and CDR2 are SGHVS and FQNEAQ. There are 19 residues in the CDR3. V lost 3 bases to trimming and J lost 0 bases; unmatched junction nucleotides: 11. In nucleotides, the CDR3 is TGTGCCAGCAGCTTGACCGGGACAGGGGTGACGAGCTCCTACAATGAGCAGTTCTTC. This gives the protein CASSLTGTGVTSSYNEQFF. The whole variable domain, remainder taken from reference TRBV7-8 and TRBJ2-1, is GAGVSQSPRYKVAKRGQDVALRCDPISGHVSLFWYQQALGQGPEFLTYFQNEAQLDKSGLPSDRFFAERPEGSVSTLKIQRTQQEDSAVYLCASSLTGTGVTSSYNEQFFGPGTRLTVL.

This chain links TRBV5-1 with TRBJ2-3; 8 bases are a match to TRBD2. This CDR3 comprises 14 residues. The germline gives CDR1 SGHRS, CDR2 YFSETQ. V gave up 4 bases and J gave up 5 bases; unmatched junction bases: 6. This CDR3 reads CASSHGGAGDTQYF. CDR3 DNA: TGCGCCAGCAGCCACGGGGGGGCGGGAGATACGCAGTATTTT.

The CDR3 sequence is CATSDPQHQETQYF. CDR3 DNA sequence: TGTGCCACCAGTGACCCGCAGCACCAAGAGACCCAGTACTTC. The chain employs TRBV24-1 and TRBJ2-5; D uncertain. The V end was cut by 4 bases, the J end by 0 bases, with 8 bases between. The length of the CDR3 is 14 residues. The germline V gene has CDR1 KGHDR and CDR2 SFDVKD.

The chain links TRBV7-3 to TRBJ2-5, with D possibly matching TRBD1 (5 bases). Trimming removed 3 bases at V and 3 bases at J, with 14 bases between. This CDR3 comprises 15 residues. Germline V CDR1 and CDR2: SGHTA, FQGTGA. CDR3: CASSLGPGPKETQYF. The CDR3 bases are TGTGCCAGCAGCTTGGGGCCGGGCCCCAAAGAGACCCAGTACTTC.

This clonotype has just a few counts. The rearrangement uses TRBV20-1 and TRBJ2-7, with a tentative D call TRBD1 (7 bases). The CDR3 runs to 12 residues. CDR1 and CDR2 (germline): DFQATT, SNEGSKA (reference sequence). V shed 8 bases and J shed 6 bases, with 17 bases lying between them. The CDR3 loop reads CSSPRQGLEQYF. For the CDR3, the DNA is TGCAGTTCCCCACGACAGGGACTCGAGCAGTACTTC.

This clonotype occurred a few times. The chain is built from TRBV24-1 and TRBJ2-1; 9 bases align to TRBD1. Germline-derived CDR1 and CDR2 are KGHDR and SFDVKD. CDR3 length equals 15 residues. V was pared by 4 bases and J by 5 bases, with 5 bases of the junction left unmatched. CDR3 protein: CATSEGQGGNNEQFF. The CDR3, as DNA: TGTGCCACCAGTGAGGGACAGGGAGGAAACAATGAGCAGTTCTTC.

This clonotype was seen a few times. J is TRBJ2-7 and V is TRBV3-1, with no clear D. The germline CDR1 and CDR2 sequences are LGHDT and YNNKEL (reference sequence). Trimming removed 0 bases from V and 3 bases from J, with 15 bases in between. This CDR3 has 16 residues. CDR3 sequence (DNA): TGTGCCAGCAGCCAAGATAGGCCGCTACAGAGCTACGAGCAGTACTTC. Translation: CASSQDRPLQSYEQYF.

V is TRBV9 and J is TRBJ1-6; D is unresolved. The CDR3 extends over 15 amino acids. CDR1 is SGDLS and CDR2 is YYNGEE in the germline V gene. V was shortened by 8 bases and J by 0 bases, with 12 bases between the two germline ends. The DNA for the CDR3 is TGTGCCAGGAGGAGAGGTAGCTCCTATAATTCACCCCTCCACTTT. This encodes CARRRGSSYNSPLHF.

This clonotype is a singleton in its sample. The chain carries TRBV20-1 and TRBJ2-3; TRBD1 matches at 7 bases. In germline, CDR1 is DFQATT, CDR2 SNEGSKA (reference sequence). The junction had 15 bases not matched to a gene; V was cut back by 5 bases and J by 4 bases. The CDR3 covers 16 residues. Here the CDR3 reads CSAAQSTGVGADTQYF. CDR3 DNA sequence: TGCAGTGCTGCCCAATCTACAGGGGTTGGCGCAGATACGCAGTATTTT.

This clonotype was counted a few times. J is TRBJ2-7 and V is TRBV10-3; 11 nucleotides line up with TRBD2. The V segment lost 2 bases and the J segment 2 bases; nucleotides outside the gene matches: 8. There are 17 residues in the CDR3. Germline lookup yields CDR1 ENHRY and CDR2 SYGVKD. The CDR3 protein is CAISEIGLAGQPYEQYF. The CDR3 nucleotides are TGTGCCATCAGTGAGATAGGACTAGCGGGCCAACCCTACGAGCAGTACTTC.

This clonotype was seen a few times. The chain recombines TRBV27 with TRBJ2-1; TRBD1 matches at 8 bases. Looked up from germline, CDR1 is MNHEY and CDR2 is SMNVEV (reference sequence). The V segment lost 5 bases and the J segment 3 bases; nucleotides outside the gene matches: 9. The CDR3 has 16 residues. The CDR3 coding sequence is TGTGCCAGCAGTCTCAGGGGGCCCTATTACTACAATGAGCAGTTCTTC. This sequence encodes CASSLRGPYYYNEQFF.

The V and J genes are TRBV4-3 and TRBJ2-7, with 8 positions matching TRBD1. V was clipped by 3 bases and J by 9 bases; unmatched bases: 10. CDR1 and CDR2 (germline): LGHNA, YSLEER. The CDR3 extends over 14 amino acids. This chain's CDR3 is CASSQATGAPGQYF. CDR3 DNA: TGCGCCAGCAGCCAGGCGACAGGGGCGCCGGGGCAGTACTTC.

There are a few counts of this clonotype. This chain uses TRBV15 with TRBJ1-6; D uncertain. The CDR3 loop spans 13 amino acids. The germline V gene encodes CDR1 LNHNV and CDR2 YYDKDF (reference sequence). The germline V and J ends were trimmed by 4 bases and 9 bases, with 10 bases remaining between them. The CDR3 region is CATSNIRGSPLHF. CDR3 in DNA: TGTGCCACCAGCAATATCCGGGGTTCACCCCTCCACTTT.

V and J are TRBV7-2 and TRBJ2-7, with 8 bases identical to TRBD2. The CDR3 totals 15 residues. Germline CDR1 is SGHTA and CDR2 is FQGNSA. With V trimmed by 1 base and J by 11 bases, 13 bases remained unmatched. DNA for the CDR3: TGTGCCAGCAGCTTAGATGGGCGGGGGGCCTCGACGAAGTACTTC. Amino acid sequence: CASSLDGRGASTKYF.

This clonotype was picked up a small number of times. The V gene is TRBV7-2, the J gene TRBJ2-7; D possibly uses TRBD1 or TRBD2 (5 bases each). V shed 0 bases and J shed 3 bases, with 12 bases lying between them. The CDR3 runs to 15 residues. CDR1 is SGHTA and CDR2 is FQGNSA in the germline V gene. CDR3 sequence reads: CASSLAVGGYYEQYF. CDR3 coding DNA: TGTGCCAGCAGCTTAGCTGTTGGGGGATACTACGAGCAGTACTTC.